The text below deals with one T cell receptor (beta chain). The V gene end was trimmed by 4 bases and the J gene end by 2 bases; junction bases not matched to a gene: 6. Germline values: CDR1 LGHDT, CDR2 YNNKEL (reference sequence). This CDR3 is 15 amino acids long. The sample originates from a study of control samples from healthy donors and cancer patients. Clones were sequenced by immunoSEQ multiplex PCR, and TCRdb holds only the in-frame ones, with some missing. The table includes more than 75,000 clones, roughly 91% detected once. This receptor was obtained from a man between 50 and 59 years old in good health. V and J are TRBV3-1 (or the pseudogene TRBV3-2) and TRBJ2-7; 9 bases line up with TRBD2. The specimen sequenced was blood. The CDR3: CASSLGLARTYEQYF. In DNA, the CDR3 is TGTGCCAGCAGCCTAGGACTAGCGCGCACCTACGAGCAGTACTTC.